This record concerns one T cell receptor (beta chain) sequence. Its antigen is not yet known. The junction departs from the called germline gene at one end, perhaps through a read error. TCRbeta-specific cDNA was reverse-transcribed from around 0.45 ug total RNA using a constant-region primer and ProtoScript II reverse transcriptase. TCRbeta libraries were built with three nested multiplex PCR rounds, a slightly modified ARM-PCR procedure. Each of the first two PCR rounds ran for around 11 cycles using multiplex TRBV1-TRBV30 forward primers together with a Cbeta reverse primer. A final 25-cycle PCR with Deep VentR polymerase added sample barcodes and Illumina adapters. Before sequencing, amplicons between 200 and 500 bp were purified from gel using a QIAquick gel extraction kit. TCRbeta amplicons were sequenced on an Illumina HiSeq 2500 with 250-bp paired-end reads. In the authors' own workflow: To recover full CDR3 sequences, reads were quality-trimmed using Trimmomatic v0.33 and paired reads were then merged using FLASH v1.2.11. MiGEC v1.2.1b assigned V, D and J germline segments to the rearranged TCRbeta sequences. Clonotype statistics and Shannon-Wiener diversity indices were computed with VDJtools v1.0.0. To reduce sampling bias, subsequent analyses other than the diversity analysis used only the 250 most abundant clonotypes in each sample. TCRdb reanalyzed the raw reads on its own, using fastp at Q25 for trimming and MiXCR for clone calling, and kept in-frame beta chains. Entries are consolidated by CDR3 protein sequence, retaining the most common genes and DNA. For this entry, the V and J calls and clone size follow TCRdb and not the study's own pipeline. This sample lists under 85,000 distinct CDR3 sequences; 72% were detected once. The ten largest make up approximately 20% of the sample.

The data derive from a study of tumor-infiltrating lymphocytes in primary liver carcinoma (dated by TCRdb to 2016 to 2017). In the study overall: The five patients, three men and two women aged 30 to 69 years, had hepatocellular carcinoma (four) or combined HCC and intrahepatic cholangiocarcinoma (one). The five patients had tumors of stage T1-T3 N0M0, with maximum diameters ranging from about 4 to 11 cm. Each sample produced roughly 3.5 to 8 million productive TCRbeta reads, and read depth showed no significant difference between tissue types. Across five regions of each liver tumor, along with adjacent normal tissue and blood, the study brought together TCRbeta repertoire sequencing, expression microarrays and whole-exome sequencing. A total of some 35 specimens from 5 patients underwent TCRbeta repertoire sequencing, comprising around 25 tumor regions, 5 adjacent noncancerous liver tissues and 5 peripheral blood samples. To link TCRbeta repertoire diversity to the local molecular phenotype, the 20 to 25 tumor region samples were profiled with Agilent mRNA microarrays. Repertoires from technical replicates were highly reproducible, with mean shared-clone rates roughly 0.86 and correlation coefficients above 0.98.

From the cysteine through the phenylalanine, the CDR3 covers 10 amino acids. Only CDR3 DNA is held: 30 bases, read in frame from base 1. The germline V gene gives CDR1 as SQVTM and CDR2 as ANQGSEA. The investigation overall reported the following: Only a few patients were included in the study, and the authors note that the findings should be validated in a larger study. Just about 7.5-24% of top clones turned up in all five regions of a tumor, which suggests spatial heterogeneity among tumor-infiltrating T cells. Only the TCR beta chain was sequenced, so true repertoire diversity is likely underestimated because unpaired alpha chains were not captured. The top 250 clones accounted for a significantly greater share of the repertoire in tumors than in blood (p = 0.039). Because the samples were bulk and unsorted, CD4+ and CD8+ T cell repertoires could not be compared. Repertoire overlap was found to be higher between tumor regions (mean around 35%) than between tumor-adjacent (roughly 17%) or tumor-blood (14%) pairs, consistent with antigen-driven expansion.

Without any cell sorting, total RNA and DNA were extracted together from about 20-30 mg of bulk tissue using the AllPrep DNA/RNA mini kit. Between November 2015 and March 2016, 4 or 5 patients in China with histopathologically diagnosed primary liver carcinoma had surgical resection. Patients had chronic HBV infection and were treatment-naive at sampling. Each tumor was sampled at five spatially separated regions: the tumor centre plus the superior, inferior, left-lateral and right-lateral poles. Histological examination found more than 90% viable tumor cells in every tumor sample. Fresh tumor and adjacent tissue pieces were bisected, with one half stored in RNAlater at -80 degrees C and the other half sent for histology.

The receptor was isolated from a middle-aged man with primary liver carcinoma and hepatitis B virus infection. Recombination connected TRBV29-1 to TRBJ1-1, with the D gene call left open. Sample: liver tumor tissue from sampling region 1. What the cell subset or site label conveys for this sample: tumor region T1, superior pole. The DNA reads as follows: TGCAGCGTTCTCGGTACTGAAGCTATCTTT. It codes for CSVLGTEAIF.